The 9 T cell receptor beta chains presented below share a single source sample, sequenced in a study of blood T cell repertoires in COVID-19. Measured with immunoSEQ multiplex PCR; TCRdb has only the in-frame clones, and not every one. The sample has more than 200,000 clones; approximately 90% are singletons. The sequenced sample consisted of PBMCs or T cells enriched from blood (not recorded which). The source of these receptors is a woman aged 25 to 39 who had recovered from COVID-19.

The CDR3 reads CASSGRFPLEDNSPLHF. For the CDR3, the DNA is TGTGCCAGCAGTGGGAGATTTCCTCTGGAGGATAATTCACCCCTCCACTTT. The chain combines TRBV28 with TRBJ1-6; D not certain. CDR1 and CDR2 (germline): MDHEN, SYDVKM. The CDR3 spans 17 residues. Between the trimmed V and J ends, which lost 5 bases and 5 bases, there was a span of 19 bases.

The genes are TRBV15 and TRBJ1-4; D call uncertain. Germline CDR1 and CDR2: LNHNV and YYDKDF (reference sequence). The V gene lost 1 base and the J gene lost 4 bases, with 16 bases spanning the gap. CDR3 length: 17 residues. The CDR3 here is CATSRGYTVQSNEKLFF. DNA for the CDR3: TGTGCCACCAGCAGAGGGTACACGGTACAGAGTAATGAAAAACTGTTTTTT.

This clone was counted a single time. This chain connects TRBV9 to TRBJ1-2; weak D call: TRBD1 (6 bases). Between the trimmed V and J ends, which lost 2 bases and 0 bases, there was a span of 11 bases. CDR1 and CDR2 (germline): SGDLS, YYNGEE. CDR3 length equals 15 residues. CDR3 DNA sequence: TGTGCCAGCAGCGTCGGGGGGGCGGCTAACTATGGCTACACCTTC. The encoded protein is CASSVGGAANYGYTF.

V is TRBV29-1 and J is TRBJ2-7, with D maybe TRBD1 (5 bases). Germline lookup yields CDR1 SQVTM and CDR2 ANQGSEA. Trimming cost V 3 bases and J 3 bases, with 9 bases left between them. The CDR3 has 12 amino acids. CDR3 protein: CSVDNQGYEQYF. The CDR3 DNA follows: TGCAGCGTTGATAACCAGGGCTACGAGCAGTACTTC.

This clone came up a few times. The rearrangement links TRBV7-2 to TRBJ2-3, with 8 nucleotides matching TRBD1. Trimming took 4 bases from V and 5 from J; bases not matched to a gene: 11. The CDR3 is made up of 16 amino acids. Germline lookup yields CDR1 SGHTA and CDR2 FQGNSA. The CDR3 here is CASSSRFGQGQDTQYF. The DNA for the CDR3 is TGTGCCAGCAGCTCGCGATTTGGACAGGGCCAAGATACGCAGTATTTT.

J is TRBJ1-3 and V is TRBV27; unclear D gene. CDR1 is MNHEY and CDR2 is SMNVEV in the germline V gene (reference sequence). This CDR3 comprises 12 residues. Trimming pared 9 bases from V and 0 bases from J, leaving 6 bases between. The CDR3 sequence is CASRSSGNTIYF. The CDR3 nucleotides are TGTGCCAGTAGGAGCTCTGGAAACACCATATATTTT.

The chain carries TRBV27 and TRBJ2-7; 14 bases are shared with TRBD2. Germline assignment: CDR1 MNHEY and CDR2 SMNVEV (reference sequence). J gave up 7 bases and V 3 bases, and 5 bases lay outside the gene matches. The CDR3 totals 15 residues. The CDR3 sequence is CASSFGLAGGDEQYF. Here the CDR3 DNA reads TGTGCCAGCAGTTTTGGACTAGCGGGAGGCGATGAGCAGTACTTC.

The chain carries TRBV27 and TRBJ1-1; 9 bases are shared with TRBD1. Germline lookup yields CDR1 MNHEY and CDR2 SMNVEV (reference sequence). Trimming took 8 bases from V and 5 from J; bases not matched to a gene: 9. The CDR3 has 14 residues. CDR3 sequence: CASYRQGGVTEAFF. The CDR3 coding sequence is TGTGCCAGCTACCGACAGGGGGGGGTGACTGAAGCTTTCTTT.

V is TRBV20-1 and J is TRBJ1-2; TRBD1 aligns across 9 bases. The CDR3 length is 14 residues. The germline CDR1 and CDR2 sequences are DFQATT and SNEGSKA (reference sequence). V dropped 3 bases and J dropped 4; count of bases not matched to a gene: 6. CDR3 residues: CSASTGQGLYGYTF. CDR3 nucleotide sequence: TGCAGTGCTAGTACTGGACAGGGGCTCTATGGCTACACCTTC.